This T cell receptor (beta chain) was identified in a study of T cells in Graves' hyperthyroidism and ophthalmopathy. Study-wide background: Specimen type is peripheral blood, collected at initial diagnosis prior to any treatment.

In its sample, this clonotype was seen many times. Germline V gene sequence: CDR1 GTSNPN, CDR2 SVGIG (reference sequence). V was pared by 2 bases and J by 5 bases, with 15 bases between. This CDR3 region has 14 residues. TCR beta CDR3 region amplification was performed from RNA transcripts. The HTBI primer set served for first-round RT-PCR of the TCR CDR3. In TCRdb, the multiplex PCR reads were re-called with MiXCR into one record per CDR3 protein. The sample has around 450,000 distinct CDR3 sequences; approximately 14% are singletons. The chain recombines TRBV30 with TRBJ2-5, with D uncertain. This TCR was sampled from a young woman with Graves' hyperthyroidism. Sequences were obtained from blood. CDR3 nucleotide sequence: TGTGCCTGGAGTAGTGGCGTTAAAGCGGAGACCCAGTACTTC. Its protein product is CAWSSGVKAETQYF.